The TCR beta chain under discussion was sequenced for a study of spatial heterogeneity in lung cancer. This clonotype counts as medium-sized. This CDR3 contains 12 residues. Germline V gene data show CDR1 as MNHEY and CDR2 as SVGEGT. Trimming removed 7 bases from V and 5 bases from J, with 11 bases in between. TCRdb called the 5' RACE reads again in MiXCR, with one record for every CDR3 protein. The sample has 3,500 to 4,500 distinct CDR3 sequences; approximately 24% are singletons. Time point of the sample: blood at routine non-recurrence follow-up after resection. The input material, whole RNA from tumor, nontumor lung or frozen PBMC, was sequenced unsorted.

The chain is built from TRBV6-2 or TRBV6-3 and TRBJ2-5; a possible D gene is TRBD1 (5 bases). The material was PBMCs, obtained at follow-up. The source of this sequence is a male donor with early-stage non-small cell lung cancer. CDR3 residues: CASTQVLETQYF. Written as DNA, the CDR3 is TGTGCCAGCACACAGGTTTTGGAGACCCAGTACTTC.